One and the same sample provided the 13 T cell receptor beta chains below, sequenced in a study of OX40 agonist ivuxolimab in advanced cancers. Measured with immunoSEQ multiplex PCR; TCRdb has only the in-frame clones, and not every one. Here the sample spans roughly 48,000 clones, around 85% being singletons. Sample: CD4+ or CD8+ T cells sorted from blood, taken in a trial of the OX40 agonist ivuxolimab. Source of these receptors: an adult with an advanced solid tumor such as melanoma, head and neck, liver or kidney cancer.

The chain couples TRBV6-5 to TRBJ2-5; 9 bases fit TRBD1. This CDR3 has 15 amino acids. V gave up 6 bases and J gave up 4 bases; unmatched junction bases: 9. The V gene's germline CDR1 is MNHEY and CDR2 SVGAGI. The CDR3 region is CASRRDRGYSETQYF. CDR3 sequence (DNA): TGTGCCAGCAGGCGTGACAGGGGGTATTCAGAGACCCAGTACTTC.

This rearrangement joins TRBV9 to TRBJ2-5; no firm D call. The V gene's germline CDR1 is SGDLS and CDR2 YYNGEE. The CDR3 contains 15 residues. V gave up 0 bases and J gave up 1 base, with 10 bases separating them. This CDR3 is CASSVAWAGQETQYF. DNA of the CDR3: TGTGCCAGCAGCGTAGCTTGGGCAGGCCAAGAGACCCAGTACTTC.

The chain employs TRBV9 and TRBJ2-1; D is possibly TRBD2 (6 bases). Germline CDR1 SGDLS, CDR2 YYNGEE. Trimming stripped 2 bases from V and 5 bases from J, with 14 bases between. The CDR3 contains 15 residues. CDR3 nucleotides: TGTGCCAGCAGCGTCCTAGCGAGTGAGGACAATGAGCAGTTCTTC. Translation gives CASSVLASEDNEQFF.

The V and J genes are TRBV18 and TRBJ1-5, with D unclear. Germline V gene data show CDR1 as KGHSH and CDR2 as LQKENI. This CDR3 spans 13 amino acids. Trimming took off 4 bases at V and 4 bases at J, with 8 bases between the two ends. Written as DNA, the CDR3 is TGTGCCAGCTCACTGTCGGCGAATCAGCCCCAGCATTTT. Protein: CASSLSANQPQHF.

This clone showed up just a few times. The chain recombines TRBV14 with TRBJ2-2; TRBD2 aligns across 15 bases. The length of the CDR3 is 18 residues. CDR1 is SGHDN and CDR2 is FVKESK in the germline V gene. The J segment lost 7 bases and the V segment lost 4 bases, leaving 10 bases of the junction unmatched. The CDR3 protein is CASSPPGLAGGLGGELFF. The CDR3 region has the DNA TGTGCCAGCAGCCCACCGGGACTAGCGGGAGGCTTAGGCGGGGAGCTGTTTTTT.

The chain is built from TRBV19 and TRBJ1-5, with 12 bases that match TRBD1. Trimming removed 8 bases from V and 7 bases from J; junction bases left unmatched: 9. Germline V gene data show CDR1 as LNHDA and CDR2 as SQIVND (reference sequence). This CDR3 is built from 15 residues. The CDR3: CASQPGTGGIQPQHF. For the CDR3, the DNA is TGTGCCAGTCAACCCGGGACAGGGGGCATCCAGCCCCAGCATTTT.

About this clone: Other DNA sequences in the same sample also yield this CDR3. The chain links TRBV7-3 to TRBJ2-5; D is unresolved. The CDR3 spans 12 residues. Germline assignment: CDR1 SGHTA and CDR2 FQGTGA. Deletions cut 4 bases from V and 5 bases from J, with 8 bases between. The CDR3 nucleotides are TGTGCCAGCAGCTCGGGTGGGGAGACCCAGTACTTC. This sequence encodes CASSSGGETQYF.

The gene calls are TRBV20-1 and TRBJ1-1; D is possibly TRBD1 (6 bases). The V and J ends lost 6 bases and 9 bases respectively, with 14 bases between them. Germline-derived CDR1 and CDR2 are DFQATT and SNEGSKA (reference sequence). The CDR3 length is 11 residues. The DNA of the CDR3 is TGCAGTGCCTGGGACAAGCCCCAAGCTTTCTTT. Its protein is CSAWDKPQAFF.

The V and J genes are TRBV7-2 and TRBJ1-5, with 9 nucleotides matching TRBD1. The germline gives CDR1 SGHTA, CDR2 FQGNSA. The CDR3 is 15 amino acids. V shed 5 bases, J shed 4 bases, and the junction held 6 bases outside the gene matches. The CDR3 loop is CASSRDRGTNQPQHF. DNA of the CDR3: TGTGCCAGCAGCAGAGACAGGGGGACTAATCAGCCCCAGCATTTT.

V usage is TRBV7-2 and J usage is TRBJ1-1; 9 bases map to TRBD1. CDR1 SGHTA and CDR2 FQGNSA come from the germline V gene. This CDR3 contains 14 residues. V lost 7 bases and J lost 3; bases outside the gene matches: 6. The CDR3 reads CASIPDRGDTEAFF. The CDR3 coding sequence is TGTGCCAGCATCCCAGACAGGGGGGACACTGAAGCTTTCTTT.

This chain connects TRBV2 to TRBJ1-5; tentative D call: TRBD1 (5 bases). CDR1 and CDR2 (germline): SNHLY, FYNNEI. V was clipped by 8 bases and J by 4 bases, with 12 bases between them. This CDR3 is built from 13 residues. CDR3 nucleotides: TGTGCCAGCGGGGCAGGACAAAATCAGCCCCAGCATTTT. It specifies CASGAGQNQPQHF.

In this sample, this clone turned up once. The chain links TRBV28 to TRBJ1-6; D remains ambiguous. V was clipped by 5 bases and J by 10 bases, with 12 bases between them. The germline V gene encodes CDR1 MDHEN and CDR2 SYDVKM. The CDR3 totals 13 residues. CDR3 bases: TGTGCCAGCAGTCCCATCCCGCCCTCACCCCTCCACTTT. Translated, it gives CASSPIPPSPLHF.

The chain recombines TRBV5-1 with TRBJ1-4; D is perhaps TRBD1 (5 bases). V shed 7 bases and J shed 8 bases, with 15 bases lying between them. The CDR3 spans 13 residues. Germline CDR1 reads SGHRS; CDR2 reads YFSETQ. CDR3 sequence (DNA): TGCGCCAGCTCCCCGGGGGGAGGGGAAAAACTGTTTTTT. Its protein product is CASSPGGGEKLFF.